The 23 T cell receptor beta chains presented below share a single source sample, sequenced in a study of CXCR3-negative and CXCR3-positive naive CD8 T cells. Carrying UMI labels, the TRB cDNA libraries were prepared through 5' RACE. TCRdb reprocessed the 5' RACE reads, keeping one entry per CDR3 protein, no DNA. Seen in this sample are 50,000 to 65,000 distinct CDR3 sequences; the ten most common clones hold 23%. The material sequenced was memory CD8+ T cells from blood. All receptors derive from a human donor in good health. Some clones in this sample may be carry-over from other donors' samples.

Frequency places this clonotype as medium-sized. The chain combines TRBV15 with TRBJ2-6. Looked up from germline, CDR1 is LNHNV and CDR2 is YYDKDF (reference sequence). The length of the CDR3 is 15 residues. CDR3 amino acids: CATSSTPSGANVLTF.

CDR3 residues: CASSSQDSLSGYTF. The V and J genes are TRBV7-9 and TRBJ1-2; TCRdb calls TRBD1, which cannot be checked without DNA. The CDR3 is 14 residues long. Germline V gene sequence: CDR1 SEHNR, CDR2 FQNEAQ (reference sequence).

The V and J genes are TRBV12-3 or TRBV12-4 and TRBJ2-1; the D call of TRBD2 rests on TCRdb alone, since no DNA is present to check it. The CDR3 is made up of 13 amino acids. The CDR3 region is CASSPAGYNEQFF.

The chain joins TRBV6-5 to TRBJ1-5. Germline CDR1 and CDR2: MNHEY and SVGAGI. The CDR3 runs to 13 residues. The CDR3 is CASSFNSNQPQHF.

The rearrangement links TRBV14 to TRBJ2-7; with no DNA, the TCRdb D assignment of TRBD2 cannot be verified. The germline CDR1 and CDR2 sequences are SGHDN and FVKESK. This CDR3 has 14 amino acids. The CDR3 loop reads CASSQDERGYEQYF.

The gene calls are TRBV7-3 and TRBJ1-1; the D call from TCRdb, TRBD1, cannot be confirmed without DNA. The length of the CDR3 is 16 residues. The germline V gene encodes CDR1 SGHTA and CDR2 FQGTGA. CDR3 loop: CASSLSGGAVLTEAFF.

This CDR3 is CASSPKESSSYEQYF. The chain recombines TRBV28 with TRBJ2-7. The length of the CDR3 is 15 residues. CDR1 is MDHEN and CDR2 is SYDVKM in the germline V gene.

The CDR3 is CSARTMAELNIQYF. V and J are TRBV20-1 and TRBJ2-4; with no DNA, the TCRdb D assignment of TRBD1 cannot be verified. CDR1 is DFQATT and CDR2 is SNEGSKA in the germline V gene (reference sequence). The CDR3 covers 14 residues.

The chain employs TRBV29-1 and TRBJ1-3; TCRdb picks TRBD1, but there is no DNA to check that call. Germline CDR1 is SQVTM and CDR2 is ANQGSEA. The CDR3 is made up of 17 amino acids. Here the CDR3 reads CSVEGQGSPYSGNTIYF.

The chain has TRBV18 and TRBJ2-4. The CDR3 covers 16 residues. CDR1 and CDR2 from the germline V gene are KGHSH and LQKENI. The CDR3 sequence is CASSPPNGVAKNIQYF. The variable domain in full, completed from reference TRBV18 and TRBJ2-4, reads NAGVMQNPRHLVRRRGQEARLRCSPMKGHSHVYWYRQLPEEGLKFMVYLQKENIIDESGMPKERFSAEFPKEGPSILRIQQVVRGDSAAYFCASSPPNGVAKNIQYFGAGTRLSVL.

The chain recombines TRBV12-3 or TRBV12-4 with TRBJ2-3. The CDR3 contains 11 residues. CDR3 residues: CASGETDTQYF.

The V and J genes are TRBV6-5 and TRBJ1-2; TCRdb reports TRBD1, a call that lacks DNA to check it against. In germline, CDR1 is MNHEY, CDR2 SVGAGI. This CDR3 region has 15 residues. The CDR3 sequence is CASSPLQGSNYGYTF.

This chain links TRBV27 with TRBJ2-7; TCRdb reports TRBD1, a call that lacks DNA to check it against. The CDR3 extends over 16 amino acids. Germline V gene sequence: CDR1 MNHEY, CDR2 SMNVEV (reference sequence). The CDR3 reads CASSLSWGTGVYEHYF.

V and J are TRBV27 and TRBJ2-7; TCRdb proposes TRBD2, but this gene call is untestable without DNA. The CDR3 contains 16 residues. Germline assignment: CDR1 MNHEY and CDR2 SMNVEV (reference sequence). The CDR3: CASSLLSGGASYEQYF.

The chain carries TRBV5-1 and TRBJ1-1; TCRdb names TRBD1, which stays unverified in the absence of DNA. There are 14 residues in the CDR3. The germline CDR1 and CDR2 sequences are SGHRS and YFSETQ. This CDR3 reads CASSAGWGSTEAFF.

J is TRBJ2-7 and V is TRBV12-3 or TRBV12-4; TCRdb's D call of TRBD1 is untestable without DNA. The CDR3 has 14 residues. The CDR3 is CASSTPPGAGEQYF.

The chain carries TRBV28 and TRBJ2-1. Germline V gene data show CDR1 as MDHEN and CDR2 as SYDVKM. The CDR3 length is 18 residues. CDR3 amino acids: CASSSEKIAELYYNEQFF.

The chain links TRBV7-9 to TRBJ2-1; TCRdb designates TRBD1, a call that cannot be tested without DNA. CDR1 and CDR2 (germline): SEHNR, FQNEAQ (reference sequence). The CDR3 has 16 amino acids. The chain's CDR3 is CASSTLRVPSYNEQFF.

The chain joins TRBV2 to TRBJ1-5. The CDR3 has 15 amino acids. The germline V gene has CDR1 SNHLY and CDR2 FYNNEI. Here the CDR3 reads CASSEDGVFNQPQHF.

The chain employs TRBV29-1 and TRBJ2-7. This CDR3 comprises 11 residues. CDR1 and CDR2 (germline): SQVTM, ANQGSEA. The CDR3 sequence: CSAEMGIEQYF.

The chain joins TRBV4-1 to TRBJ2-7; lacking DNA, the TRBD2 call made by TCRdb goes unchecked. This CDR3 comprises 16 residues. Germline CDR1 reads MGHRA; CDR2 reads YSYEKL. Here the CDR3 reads CASSQGFLAGNYEQYF.

The CDR3 spells CASSGTRHSYEQYF. The rearrangement uses TRBV19 and TRBJ2-7. CDR1 and CDR2 from the germline V gene are LNHDA and SQIVND (reference sequence). This CDR3 region has 14 residues.

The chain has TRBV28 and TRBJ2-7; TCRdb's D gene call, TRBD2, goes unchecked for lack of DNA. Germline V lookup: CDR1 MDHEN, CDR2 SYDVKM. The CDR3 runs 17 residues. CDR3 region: CASSLELAGGYPHEQYF.